This is a list of T cell receptor beta chains from one sample in a study of shared clonotypes between healthy human individuals. TCRdb's table, derived via immunoSEQ multiplex PCR, lists solely in-frame clones and lacks some. This table has 550,000 to 700,000 clones, about three quarters appearing once. The sequencing sample was made of memory CD4+ T cells sorted from blood. Every receptor here comes from a woman in her thirties in good health. CDR3s include the opening cysteine and the closing phenylalanine or tryptophan. The D gene is left open where the match is weak. A clone size is listed for some rows: how often the clone was seen (once, few, many), or a class if it is expanded.

abundance	d_gene	j_gene	v_gene	CDR3aa	CDR3nt
.	.	TRBJ1-5	TRBV19	CASSLDLRNQPQHF	TGTGCCAGTAGCCTGGATTTACGAAATCAGCCCCAGCATTTT
.	TRBD2	TRBJ2-7	TRBV19	CASSNQGGRADEQYF	TGTGCCAGTAGCAACCAGGGCGGGAGGGCCGACGAGCAGTACTTC
.	.	TRBJ2-6	TRBV5-5	CASSLSSGANVLTF	TGTGCCAGCAGCCTAAGTTCTGGGGCCAACGTCCTGACTTTC
.	.	TRBJ2-7	TRBV9	CASSVSRTYEQYF	TGTGCCAGCAGCGTATCTCGCACCTACGAGCAGTACTTC
.	.	TRBJ2-1	TRBV21-1	CASRGPTPQGSFF	TGTGCCAGCAGGGGCCCGACCCCACAGGGGTCGTTCTTC
few	.	TRBJ1-6	TRBV4-1	CASSQDNGDSYNSPLHF	TGCGCCAGCAGCCAAGATAACGGGGACTCCTATAATTCACCCCTCCACTTT
.	TRBD2	TRBJ2-7	TRBV2	CASRGGRAHEQYF	TGTGCCAGTCGGGGAGGGAGGGCCCACGAGCAGTACTTC
few	TRBD1	TRBJ1-1	TRBV5-4	CASTLDRANEAFF	TGTGCCAGCACCCTCGACAGGGCTAATGAAGCTTTCTTT
.	TRBD1	TRBJ1-2	TRBV7-2	CASTPGGGGGYTF	TGTGCCAGCACCCCAGGGGGGGGTGGCGGCTACACCTTC
.	.	TRBJ1-4	TRBV30	CAWSRDSEKLFF	TGTGCCTGGAGTAGGGACTCGGAAAAACTGTTTTTT
.	.	TRBJ2-7	TRBV5-1	CASSSGTVVYEQYF	TGCGCCAGCAGCAGCGGGACAGTGGTCTACGAGCAGTACTTC
.	TRBD1	TRBJ2-1	TRBV2	CASSEWDRGLLGEQFF	TGTGCCAGCAGTGAATGGGACAGGGGGCTTTTGGGTGAGCAGTTCTTC
.	.	TRBJ2-5	TRBV4-1	CASSQDLGGGTSETQYF	TGCGCCAGCAGCCAAGATTTAGGTGGCGGGACCTCGGAGACCCAGTACTTC
.	.	TRBJ2-1	TRBV6-6	CASSYSAGRYEQFF	TGTGCCAGCAGTTACTCGGCCGGACGTTATGAGCAGTTCTTC
many	TRBD2	TRBJ2-7	TRBV27	CASSQLSTGGSYEQYF	TGTGCCAGCAGTCAACTCAGCACGGGAGGCTCCTACGAGCAGTACTTC
.	.	TRBJ2-5	TRBV5-1	CASSPGTYQETQYF	TGCGCCAGCAGCCCCGGGACATACCAAGAGACCCAGTACTTC
.	.	TRBJ2-3	TRBV30	CAWSVIGNTQYF	TGTGCCTGGAGTGTAATCGGGAATACGCAGTATTTT
many	.	TRBJ1-2	TRBV2	CASSELSSVPGGYTF	TGTGCCAGCAGTGAGTTGTCATCGGTCCCGGGAGGCTACACCTTC
.	TRBD1	TRBJ1-4	TRBV28	CASSPRRTGTNEKLFF	TGTGCCAGCAGTCCCCGTCGGACAGGGACTAATGAAAAACTGTTTTTT
.	.	TRBJ2-3	TRBV7-6	CASSKGLSGVDTQYF	TGTGCCAGCAGCAAGGGCCTAAGCGGTGTAGATACGCAGTATTTT
many	.	TRBJ2-1	TRBV5-1	CASSPTGSSYNEQFF	TGCGCCAGCAGTCCAACAGGGAGCTCCTACAATGAGCAGTTCTTC
few	TRBD2	TRBJ2-1	TRBV19	CASSIVRAGNNEQFF	TGTGCCAGTAGTATAGTACGAGCGGGAAACAATGAGCAGTTCTTC
few	.	TRBJ2-2	TRBV28	CASSLAGRIVGELFF	TGTGCCAGCAGTTTAGCGGGAAGGATTGTAGGGGAGCTGTTTTTT
once	.	TRBJ2-1	TRBV15	CATSRPDWSNEQFF	TGTGCCACCAGCAGACCCGACTGGAGTAATGAGCAGTTCTTC
few	TRBD1	TRBJ1-2	TRBV7-9	CASSVRDSLNYGYTF	TGTGCCAGCAGTGTCCGGGACAGCTTAAACTATGGCTACACCTTC
.	.	TRBJ2-7	TRBV2	CASSEIQGSYEQYF	TGTGCCAGCAGTGAAATCCAGGGCTCCTACGAGCAGTACTTC
many	.	TRBJ2-2	TRBV9	CASSVGPSGELFF	TGTGCCAGCAGCGTAGGGCCCTCTGGGGAGCTGTTTTTT
.	TRBD2	TRBJ2-1	TRBV5-1	CASKTAGGPDNEQFF	TGCGCCAGCAAAACAGCGGGAGGGCCCGACAATGAGCAGTTCTTC
few	.	TRBJ1-2	TRBV12-5	CASGSPSGNDGYTF	TGTGCTAGTGGTTCCCCCTCGGGTAACGATGGCTACACCTTC
.	TRBD2	TRBJ2-3	TRBV28	CASSLLAGDTDTQYF	TGTGCCAGCAGTTTGTTAGCGGGAGACACAGATACGCAGTATTTT
.	TRBD1	TRBJ1-5	TRBV27	CASSNYGQGGTNQPQHF	TGTGCCAGCAGTAACTACGGACAGGGGGGAACGAATCAGCCCCAGCATTTT
.	TRBD1	TRBJ2-5	TRBV19	CASSIAGTGWKQETQYF	TGTGCCAGTAGTATAGCTGGGACAGGGTGGAAGCAAGAGACCCAGTACTTC
.	TRBD2	TRBJ2-2	TRBV28	CASTAPSGRGTGELFF	TGTGCCAGCACCGCTCCTAGCGGGAGAGGAACCGGGGAGCTGTTTTTT
few	TRBD2	TRBJ2-3	TRBV27	CASSLKGLDLSTDTQYF	TGTGCCAGCAGTTTAAAGGGACTAGATCTTAGCACAGATACGCAGTATTTT
.	.	TRBJ1-4	TRBV5-1	CASSPAGIAGEKLFF	TGCGCCAGCAGCCCTGCAGGGATCGCGGGTGAAAAACTGTTTTTT
.	.	TRBJ2-1	TRBV7-9	CASSLGLATMDEQFF	TGTGCCAGCAGCTTAGGTTTAGCAACAATGGATGAGCAGTTCTTC
.	.	TRBJ1-2	TRBV6-6	CASSYSSGQGGGYTF	TGTGCCAGCAGTTACTCGTCAGGGCAGGGAGGTGGCTACACCTTC
.	.	TRBJ2-6	TRBV27	CASRKGLRAGANVLTF	TGTGCCAGCAGAAAAGGATTAAGGGCTGGGGCCAACGTCCTGACTTTC
.	TRBD1	TRBJ2-7	TRBV5-1	CASRWTGSYEQYF	TGCGCCAGCCGATGGACAGGGTCCTACGAGCAGTACTTC
.	.	TRBJ2-2	TRBV2	CASSGTTNTGELFF	TGTGCCAGCTCGGGCACAACGAACACCGGGGAGCTGTTTTTT
.	TRBD1	TRBJ1-6	TRBV6-5	CASSRRGQVNSPLHF	TGTGCCAGCAGCCGTCGGGGACAGGTTAATTCACCCCTCCACTTT
few	.	TRBJ1-1	TRBV19	CASWGVSQAATEAFF	TGTGCCAGCTGGGGGGTTTCACAAGCGGCCACTGAAGCTTTCTTT
.	.	TRBJ2-7	TRBV28	CASSSSSYEQYF	TGTGCCAGCAGTTCCAGCTCCTACGAGCAGTACTTC
.	.	TRBJ2-2	TRBV5-3	CARSLLGAATGELFF	TGTGCCAGAAGCTTGTTGGGGGCGGCCACCGGGGAGCTGTTTTTT
.	.	TRBJ2-5	TRBV7-2	CASSLGYSGAQETQYF	TGTGCCAGCAGCTTAGGGTACTCGGGAGCGCAAGAGACCCAGTACTTC
.	TRBD1	TRBJ2-7	TRBV7-9	CASSLVGTAEQYF	TGTGCCAGCAGCTTAGTGGGGACAGCCGAGCAGTACTTC
.	TRBD2	TRBJ2-7	TRBV7-9	CASSQSGSVYEQYF	TGTGCCAGCAGTCAAAGCGGGAGTGTCTACGAGCAGTACTTC
few	TRBD2	TRBJ2-7	TRBV18	CASSPGLAGGEQYF	TGTGCCAGCTCACCCGGACTAGCGGGAGGCGAGCAGTACTTC
.	.	TRBJ1-3	TRBV7-2	CASSNWGSGSGNTIYF	TGTGCCAGCAGCAACTGGGGTAGTGGCTCTGGAAACACCATATATTTT
.	.	TRBJ1-5	TRBV2	CASSEQGVSNQPQHF	TGTGCCAGCAGCGAACAGGGAGTTAGCAATCAGCCCCAGCATTTT
.	.	TRBJ1-2	TRBV7-9	CASSPLTNKKYGYTF	TGTGCCAGCAGCCCCCTTACGAATAAGAAATATGGCTACACCTTC
.	.	TRBJ2-6	TRBV7-6	CASSSSGSGANVLTF	TGTGCCAGCAGCTCGAGCGGCTCTGGGGCCAACGTCCTGACTTTC
.	TRBD1	TRBJ1-1	TRBV18	CASSRQGDGEAFF	TGTGCCAGCTCAAGACAGGGGGACGGTGAAGCTTTCTTT
.	.	TRBJ2-7	TRBV6-1	CASSPSGSTEQYF	TGTGCCAGCAGCCCCAGTGGTTCGACGGAGCAGTACTTC
once	.	TRBJ2-1	TRBV30	CAWRRNEQFF	TGTGCCTGGAGGAGGAATGAGCAGTTCTTC
.	.	TRBJ2-2	TRBV29-1	CSVETGPTGELFF	TGCAGCGTTGAGACGGGACCTACCGGGGAGCTGTTTTTT
.	.	TRBJ2-7	TRBV28	CASRGSGDIYEQYF	TGTGCCAGCAGGGGGTCAGGAGATATCTACGAGCAGTACTTC